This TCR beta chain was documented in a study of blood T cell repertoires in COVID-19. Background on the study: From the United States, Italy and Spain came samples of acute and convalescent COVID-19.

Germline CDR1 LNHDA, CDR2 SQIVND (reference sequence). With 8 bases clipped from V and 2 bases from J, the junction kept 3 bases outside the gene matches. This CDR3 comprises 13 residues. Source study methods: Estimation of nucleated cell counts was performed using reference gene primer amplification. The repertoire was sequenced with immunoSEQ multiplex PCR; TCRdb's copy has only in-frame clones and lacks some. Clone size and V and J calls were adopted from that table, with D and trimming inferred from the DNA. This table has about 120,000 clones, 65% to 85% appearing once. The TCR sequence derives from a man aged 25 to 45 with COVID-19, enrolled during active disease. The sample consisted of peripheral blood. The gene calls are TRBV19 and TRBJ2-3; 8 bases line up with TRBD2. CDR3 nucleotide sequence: TGTGCCAGTCAGCGGGAGAACACAGATACGCAGTATTTT. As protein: CASQRENTDTQYF.